The rows below give T cell receptor beta chains drawn from one sample of a study of cytomegalovirus exposure and HLA in healthy donors. The data were produced by immunoSEQ multiplex PCR, yet TCRdb's version contains in-frame clones alone and is incomplete. In the table there are 110,000 to 150,000 clones, 70% to 90% of which are singletons. Sequences were obtained from PBMCs. These receptors were taken from a woman aged 25 to 39 in good health and CMV-seronegative. CDR3s include the opening cysteine and the closing phenylalanine or tryptophan. The D gene is left open where the match is weak. Size is stated for part of the rows, as once, few or many counts, or as a class when the clone is expanded.

>TRBJ1-5|15|NA|NA|TRBV5-6
TGTGCCAGCAGCTTCACAGGGCCGGCTAATCAGCCCCAGCATTTT
CASSFTGPANQPQHF
>TRBJ1-2|15|NA|NA|TRBV5-5
TGTGCCAGCAGCTTGACTTCAGGGTCGTTCTATGGCTACACCTTC
CASSLTSGSFYGYTF
>TRBJ2-1|15|TRBD2|NA|TRBV11-2
TGTGCCAGCAGCTTTAGCGGGGGGGCACGGGATGAGCAGTTCTTC
CASSFSGGARDEQFF
>TRBJ2-1|15|NA|once|TRBV6-5
TGTGCCAGCAGTTCAAGGGATTTGAGGGCCAATGAGCAGTTCTTC
CASSSRDLRANEQFF
>TRBJ2-2|15|NA|NA|TRBV11-2
TGTGCCAGCAGCTTAAGAGGTTCGAACACCGGGGAGCTGTTTTTT
CASSLRGSNTGELFF
>TRBJ1-2|15|NA|once|TRBV4-1
TGCGCCAGCAGCCAATACACGACAGAGAACTATGGCTACACCTTC
CASSQYTTENYGYTF
>TRBJ1-1|13|TRBD1|NA|TRBV28
TGTGCCAGCAGGATCAGGGGGAGCACTGAAGCTTTCTTT
CASRIRGSTEAFF
>TRBJ1-2|15|TRBD1|NA|TRBV6-1
TGTGCCAGCAGTGAAGGACAGGGAATAAACTATGGCTACACCTTC
CASSEGQGINYGYTF
>TRBJ2-5|12|NA|NA|TRBV19
TGTGCCAGTGCCCGGGACCAAGAGACCCAGTACTTC
CASARDQETQYF
>TRBJ1-1|11|NA|NA|TRBV2
TGTGCCAGCACAGGGGACACTGAAGCTTTCTTT
CASTGDTEAFF
>TRBJ1-5|15|TRBD1|NA|TRBV2
TGTGCCGTCACCGGTAAAACAGGGGATGGGCAGCCCCAGCATTTT
CAVTGKTGDGQPQHF
>TRBJ1-1|13|NA|NA|TRBV19
TGTGCCAGTTCTTGGGGGGGGAACACTGAAGCTTTCTTT
CASSWGGNTEAFF
>TRBJ2-5|16|TRBD2|NA|TRBV5-4
TGTGCCAGCAGCCCAGGGGTAGCGGGGAACCAAGAGACCCAGTACTTC
CASSPGVAGNQETQYF
>TRBJ2-7|13|NA|few|TRBV6-5
TGTGCCAGCAGCTACCGGGTCTCCTACGAGCAGTACTTC
CASSYRVSYEQYF
>TRBJ1-6|16|NA|NA|TRBV5-1
TGCGCCAGCTCCTATAGTGGGAGCTCCTATAATTCACCCCTCCACTTT
CASSYSGSSYNSPLHF
>TRBJ2-1|19|NA|once|TRBV9
TGTGCCAGCAGCGTAGCCTTAACTAAGAGCGCTCGGTCCTACAATGAGCAGTTCTTC
CASSVALTKSARSYNEQFF
>TRBJ1-2|16|NA|NA|TRBV7-9
TGTGCCAGCAGCTCCGCGAAGGGACAAACTAACTATGGCTACACCTTC
CASSSAKGQTNYGYTF
>TRBJ1-1|13|NA|NA|TRBV2
TGTGCCAGCAGACCTCAGGTGAACACTGAAGCTTTCTTT
CASRPQVNTEAFF
>TRBJ2-2|14|NA|NA|TRBV7-6
TGTGCCAGCAGCTTAGCGCTAGAGGACGGGGAGCTGTTTTTT
CASSLALEDGELFF
>TRBJ2-6|13|NA|NA|TRBV11-2
TGTGCTACGAGGGTCTCTGGGGCCAACGTCCTGACTTTC
CATRVSGANVLTF
>TRBJ1-2|13|TRBD1|NA|TRBV7-9
TGTGCCAGCAGCCCTTACTTGACAGGGGCCTACACCTTC
CASSPYLTGAYTF
>TRBJ2-7|13|NA|NA|TRBV18
TGTGCCAGCGCCAGACAGGCCGGACACGAGCAGTACTTC
CASARQAGHEQYF
>TRBJ1-2|13|TRBD1|NA|TRBV27
TGTGCCAGCAGTCCATGGACAGGGGTTGGCTACACCTTC
CASSPWTGVGYTF
>TRBJ1-5|16|TRBD1|NA|TRBV5-6
TGTGCCAGCAGCTTGTGGGGACAGGGTATGAATCAGCCCCAGCATTTT
CASSLWGQGMNQPQHF
>TRBJ1-1|13|NA|NA|TRBV6-5
TGTGCCAGCAGTAAAAACAGGAACACTGAAGCTTTCTTT
CASSKNRNTEAFF
>TRBJ2-2|17|TRBD1|NA|TRBV5-4
TGTGCCAGCAGCTTTGCTTTTCCGGGACAGGAGGTCGGGGAGCTGTTTTTT
CASSFAFPGQEVGELFF
>TRBJ1-3|14|NA|NA|TRBV5-6
TGTGCCAGCAGCGCGGGACCCACTCCAGACACCATATATTTT
CASSAGPTPDTIYF
>TRBJ2-7|17|TRBD2|NA|TRBV7-7
TGTGCCAGCAGCTTATTTGGAGCTGGACTAGCGGGGGACGAGCAGTACTTC
CASSLFGAGLAGDEQYF
>TRBJ2-7|13|NA|NA|TRBV7-2
TGTGCCAGCAGCCCCCTGGGGGGCTACGAGCAGTACTTC
CASSPLGGYEQYF
>TRBJ2-1|19|TRBD2|NA|TRBV5-1
TGCGCCAGCAGCTCGGGACTAGCGGGGGGTCTCGGCTCCTACAATGAGCAGTTCTTC
CASSSGLAGGLGSYNEQFF
>TRBJ1-4|13|NA|NA|TRBV18
TGTGCCAGCTCACCAGGCCCTAATGAAAAACTGTTTTTT
CASSPGPNEKLFF
>TRBJ2-1|16|TRBD1|NA|TRBV27
TGTGCCAGCAGTTCCCGGACAGGTTTCTCCTACAATGAGCAGTTCTTC
CASSSRTGFSYNEQFF
>TRBJ1-1|14|NA|NA|TRBV7-6
TGTGCCACAAAGAGAGATACAGGGTCCACTGAAGCTTTCTTT
CATKRDTGSTEAFF
>TRBJ1-1|14|TRBD1|NA|TRBV6-5
TGTGCCAGCAGAATCGGGACAGGGGTAACTGAAGCTTTCTTT
CASRIGTGVTEAFF
>TRBJ1-3|14|NA|many|TRBV6-5
TGTGCCAGCAGCAAAGAGGGCGGTGGAAACACCATATATTTT
CASSKEGGGNTIYF
>TRBJ2-1|14|TRBD1|NA|TRBV18
TGTGCCAGCTCGACTGGACAGGGGTCTGCTGAGCAGTTCTTC
CASSTGQGSAEQFF
>TRBJ1-2|14|NA|NA|TRBV2
TGTGCCAGCAGTGTTGTTGGAGGTCTTAATGGCTACACCTTC
CASSVVGGLNGYTF
>TRBJ2-1|12|TRBD2|NA|TRBV18
TGTGCCAGCTCACTGACTAGCGGGGGGGAGTTCTTC
CASSLTSGGEFF
>TRBJ2-1|14|TRBD1|NA|TRBV30
TGTGCCTGGACCTTACAGGGGACCTACAATGAGCAGTTCTTC
CAWTLQGTYNEQFF
>TRBJ1-1|11|NA|NA|TRBV2
TGTGCCAGCAGTTACTACACTGAAGCTTTCTTT
CASSYYTEAFF
>TRBJ1-1|13|NA|NA|TRBV2
TGTGCCAGCAGTGTTCAGGGGAACACTGAAGCTTTCTTT
CASSVQGNTEAFF
>TRBJ1-4|20|NA|few|TRBV15
TGTGCCACCAGCAGTCCCTGGGCCAGGGTCGCGTCAGCAACTAATGAAAAACTGTTTTTT
CATSSPWARVASATNEKLFF
>TRBJ1-4|14|NA|NA|TRBV6-5
TGTGCCAGCAGTTACTCGAACGGTAATGAAAAACTGTTTTTT
CASSYSNGNEKLFF
>TRBJ2-7|15|TRBD1|few|TRBV19
TGTGCCAGTAGTCCCCGGACAGGGGCCACCTACGAGCAGTACTTC
CASSPRTGATYEQYF
>TRBJ2-1|17|TRBD1|NA|TRBV18
TGTGCCAGCTCACCTACTCTAACAGGGGGCTCCTACAATGAGCAGTTCTTC
CASSPTLTGGSYNEQFF
>TRBJ2-7|14|TRBD2|NA|TRBV7-2
TGTGCCAGCAGCTTCGCGGGGGGTCCGTACGAGCAGTACTTC
CASSFAGGPYEQYF
>TRBJ2-2|13|TRBD2|NA|TRBV19
TGTGCCAGTAGTAGCGGGGGGACCGGGGAGCTGTTTTTT
CASSSGGTGELFF
>TRBJ2-2|16|TRBD1|NA|TRBV5-1
TGCGCCAGCAGCTTCACAGGGGCCCCGAACACCGGGGAGCTGTTTTTT
CASSFTGAPNTGELFF
>TRBJ2-2|13|NA|NA|TRBV29-1
TGCAGCGCCAGAACAGGTTTTGGCGGGGAGCTGTTTTTT
CSARTGFGGELFF
>TRBJ1-1|15|NA|NA|TRBV9
TGTGCCAGCAGCGTAGACCGGACAGAGAACACTGAAGCTTTCTTT
CASSVDRTENTEAFF
>TRBJ2-1|18|TRBD2|NA|TRBV9
TGTGCCAGCAGCGTAGTAGGGACTAATCGGGGCTCCTACAATGAGCAGTTCTTC
CASSVVGTNRGSYNEQFF
>TRBJ1-1|17|NA|NA|TRBV2
TGTGCCAGCAGTGAACCCCCCGGCGTCCGGGGAGGGACTGAAGCTTTCTTT
CASSEPPGVRGGTEAFF
>TRBJ1-1|13|NA|NA|TRBV11-2
TGTGCCAGCAGCACGACAGCTAACACTGAAGCTTTCTTT
CASSTTANTEAFF
>TRBJ1-2|12|TRBD1|NA|TRBV19
TGTGCCAGTAGCTTGACAGGGCGTGGCTACACCTTC
CASSLTGRGYTF
>TRBJ1-2|13|NA|NA|TRBV28
TGTGCCAGCAGTTTATCAATTAACTATGGCTACACCTTC
CASSLSINYGYTF
>TRBJ2-2|17|TRBD1|NA|TRBV7-2
TGTGCCAGCAGCCTAAAGACAGGGGGCGCTCGGACCGGGGAGCTGTTTTTT
CASSLKTGGARTGELFF
>TRBJ1-2|15|NA|NA|TRBV5-5
TGTGCCAGCAGCTCCCCGCGAGGGTTTAACTATGGCTACACCTTC
CASSSPRGFNYGYTF